The source of this TCR beta chain is a study of OX40 agonist ivuxolimab in advanced cancers. For the study at large: Ivuxolimab was administered intravenously to patients at 0.01 to 10 mg/kg every 2 weeks. General study findings and limits: Some of the lowest clonal expansion was seen in partial responders at 0.1-3.0 mg/kg. The mean number of expanded clones was higher in CD8+ T cells than in CD4+.

Points on this clone: Its antigen is not known.

Here immunoSEQ multiplex PCR was the method, and the copy in TCRdb shows in-frame clones only, minus some. In the table there are tens of thousands of clones, roughly 84% of which are singletons. The clonotype originates from an adult with an advanced solid tumor such as melanoma, head and neck, liver or kidney cancer. Sequencing was performed on CD4+ or CD8+ T cells sorted from blood, taken in a trial of the OX40 agonist ivuxolimab.

CDR3 region: CASSTGVTYNEQFF. In DNA, the CDR3 is TGTGCCAGTAGTACAGGGGTGACCTACAATGAGCAGTTCTTC. This chain links TRBV19 with TRBJ2-1, with D perhaps matching TRBD1 (6 bases). Trimming removed 4 bases at V and 2 bases at J, with 9 bases between. The CDR3 is 14 amino acids. CDR1 LNHDA and CDR2 SQIVND come from the germline V gene (reference sequence).